The text below deals with one TCR beta chain. The target antigen is unknown. The sample belongs to a study of monozygotic twins with inflammatory bowel disease. General study results and limits: Researchers report that IBD patients shared fewer clonotypes with others than healthy twins, especially amid disease activity. Individual T cell subtypes were not distinguishable. Immunosuppressive treatments differing between patients may have added repertoire variability.

Both the TCRalpha cDNA and the TCRbeta cDNA were taken through two nested PCRs, lasting around 15 and 9 cycles. After re-calling the 5' RACE reads, TCRdb lists one entry per CDR3 protein, DNA absent. The sample spans 200,000 to 250,000 distinct CDR3 sequences; the ten largest clones claim less than 2%. The CDR3 covers 14 residues. CDR1 and CDR2 (germline): KGHDR, SFDVKD. The chain joins TRBV24-1 to TRBJ2-7; TCRdb's D call of TRBD1 is untestable without DNA. The sample comprised blood. The sequence derives from a human donor with ulcerative colitis or Crohn's disease, or a healthy co-twin of an affected twin (not recorded which). The CDR3 here is CATSPAGQSYEQYF.